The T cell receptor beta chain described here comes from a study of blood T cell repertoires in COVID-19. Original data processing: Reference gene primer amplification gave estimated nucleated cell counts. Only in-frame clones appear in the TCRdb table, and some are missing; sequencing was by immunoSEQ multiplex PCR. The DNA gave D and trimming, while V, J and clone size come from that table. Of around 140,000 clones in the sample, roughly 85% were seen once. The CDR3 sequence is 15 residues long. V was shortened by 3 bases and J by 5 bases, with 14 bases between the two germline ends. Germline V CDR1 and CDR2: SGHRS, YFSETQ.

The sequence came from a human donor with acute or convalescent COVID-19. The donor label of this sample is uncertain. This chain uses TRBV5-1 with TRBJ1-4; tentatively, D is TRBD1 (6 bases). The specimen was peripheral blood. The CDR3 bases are TGCGCCAGCAGCTCATCCGGGACATCCAATGAAAAACTGTTTTTT. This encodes CASSSSGTSNEKLFF.